This section outlines one T cell receptor (beta chain) sequence together with its context. The data are from a study of T-cell reconstitution after alpha-beta-depleted transplantation in children. Germline-derived CDR1 and CDR2 are SNHLY and FYNNEI. With 4 bases removed from V and 0 bases from J, the gap between germline ends came to 13 bases. CDR3 length: 16 residues. Unique molecular identifiers were used in preparing the TCRbeta library. TCRdb analysed the PCR reads with MiXCR anew, one entry per CDR3 protein. This table holds around 200,000 distinct CDR3 sequences, under 9.5% found once. The TCR comes from a human donor who donated a stem cell graft to a child with acute lymphoblastic leukemia. The genes are TRBV2 and TRBJ2-1, with no clear D. Sequenced material: PBMCs from the stem cell graft donor, taken from the stem cell graft. The CDR3 loop reads CASSALSPSSYNEQFF. For the CDR3, the DNA is TGTGCCAGCAGTGCACTATCCCCGAGCTCCTACAATGAGCAGTTCTTC. The full variable domain, its missing parts supplied by reference TRBV2 and TRBJ2-1, is EPEVTQTPSHQVTQMGQEVILRCVPISNHLYFYWYRQILGQKVEFLVSFYNNEISEKSEIFDDQFSVERPDGSNFTLKIRSTKLEDSAMYFCASSALSPSSYNEQFFGPGTRLTVL.